Listed below are T cell receptor beta chains from one sample, sequenced in a study of T cells in Graves' hyperthyroidism and ophthalmopathy. TCRdb re-derived calls from the multiplex PCR reads in MiXCR, one entry per CDR3 protein. Of about 600,000 distinct CDR3 sequences in the sample, 12% to 15% are singletons; the top ten hold 7% to 9%. Sequencing was done on a sample of blood. The receptors derive from a woman between 18 and 30 years old with Graves' ophthalmopathy. Each CDR3 is given with its conserved first and last residue. Fields, in order: V gene, clone size, J gene, CDR3 protein. Rows may omit the clone size; those that give it use once, few, many or a size class.

>TRBV19|few|TRBJ1-6
CASSRLGHGENSPLHF
>TRBV2|NA|TRBJ1-1
CASSVTREAFF
>TRBV30|many|TRBJ1-2
CAWSRKQGANYGYTF
>TRBV2|many|TRBJ2-2
CASSRQGYTGELFF
>TRBV20-1|many|TRBJ2-1
CSARRGLAGEQFF
>TRBV30|many|TRBJ1-1
CASREGRDAFF
>TRBV30|NA|TRBJ1-4
CAWSLHRGRGEKLFF
>TRBV9|few|TRBJ2-7
CASSVASTSGSQSGGEQYF
>TRBV25-1|NA|TRBJ2-3
CASSSVSGGTDTQYF
>TRBV6-6|many|TRBJ1-3
CASSYSSGGSGNTIYF
>TRBV6-1|few|TRBJ1-1
CASMLRQMNTEAFF
>TRBV20-1|many|TRBJ2-5
CSARDLGLTQETQYF
>TRBV11-2|many|TRBJ2-1
CASSSSKGLAGYNEQFF
>TRBV7-9|NA|TRBJ2-3
CASSPEGEDTQYF
>TRBV28|NA|TRBJ2-7
CASSLMTVNPDYEQYF
>TRBV20-1|many|TRBJ1-2
CSVSGKYGYTF
>TRBV3-1|many|TRBJ2-1
CASSQDGQGSYNEQFF
>TRBV7-2|few|TRBJ2-3
CASFPRGRADTQYF
>TRBV7-3|many|TRBJ1-1
CASSPLSGTEAFF
>TRBV4-2|few|TRBJ1-3
CASSPRGTPGNTIYF
>TRBV25-1|NA|TRBJ2-2
CASSEIKLGDTGELFF
>TRBV12-3/TRBV12-4|few|TRBJ1-3
CASTLLRQLQLSSGNTIYF
>TRBV6-1|many|TRBJ1-2
CASSYVGGGIYGYTF
>TRBV6-4|NA|TRBJ2-5
CASKRTSGSSAFQETQYF
>TRBV2|many|TRBJ1-2
CASSERRAHGYTF
>TRBV7-9|NA|TRBJ1-2
CATFSPGDSDYGYTF
>TRBV28|many|TRBJ2-1
CASSSSGGYTEQFF
>TRBV27|NA|TRBJ2-3
CASSDSTGADTQYF
>TRBV28|many|TRBJ2-7
CASRTGIAGGRYEQYF
>TRBV12-5|many|TRBJ2-1
CASGLILAGGENEQFF
>TRBV7-9|many|TRBJ1-1
CASSPRRAGLEAFF
>TRBV27|few|TRBJ2-7
CASSFRWGDTYEQYF
>TRBV6-1|NA|TRBJ2-6
CATESGRGVSGANVLTF
>TRBV29-1|NA|TRBJ1-3
CSVTTGGVRGNTIYF
>TRBV28|many|TRBJ2-7
CASSLPGGVYEQYF
>TRBV4-3|many|TRBJ1-2
CASSQDQWGNYGYTF
>TRBV4-1|few|TRBJ1-1
CASSPYSQGSTEAFF
>TRBV7-3|many|TRBJ2-1
CASSPTGLGDEQFF
>TRBV5-1|NA|TRBJ2-2
CASSSATSGRGTGELFF
>TRBV7-3|NA|TRBJ2-1
CASSGGLDNEQFF
>TRBV12-5|many|TRBJ2-7
CASGSVETASYEQYF
>TRBV19|NA|TRBJ1-5
CASSHRGGGQPQHF
>TRBV4-1|many|TRBJ2-1
CASSQDAGLNEQFF
>TRBV27|few|TRBJ1-1
CASSSTGGSGNTEAFF
>TRBV3-1|NA|TRBJ2-1
CASSQGAPWQFF
>TRBV6-2/TRBV6-3|many|TRBJ2-1
CASSSHSGRTYNEQFF
>TRBV25-1|NA|TRBJ2-2
CASRDTNTGELFF